This T cell receptor beta chain was retrieved from a study of cytomegalovirus exposure and HLA in healthy donors. Whole-study results and caveats: The authors listed 150 or so TCR beta chains as cytomegalovirus-associated. Common viral pathogens were later found to be apparently linked to several of the most significant clusters. Presence/absence results assume similar sequencing depth per donor, which may not hold. Donors belonging to an Asian-associated ancestry cluster reportedly showed fewer N-insertions in productive TCRs than the approximately 680-donor mean, according to what a later analysis found.

The PCR used 60 Vbeta and 13 Jbeta primers. Generated by immunoSEQ multiplex PCR, the TCRdb table keeps only in-frame clones and is missing some. In the table there are around 110,000 clones, approximately 82% of which are singletons. The V end lost 0 bases, the J end lost 5 bases, and 14 bases lay between the germline ends. The V gene's germline CDR1 is SGHNT and CDR2 YYREEE (reference sequence). The CDR3 spans 15 residues. This clone was recorded a few times. Its specificity is not known. The sequencing input was PBMCs. The chain recombines TRBV5-4 with TRBJ2-5; D is perhaps TRBD1 (6 bases). This TCR was sampled from a man aged 30 to 39 in good health and CMV-seropositive. This CDR3 reads CASSLVWGQGETQYF. The CDR3 bases are TGTGCCAGCAGCTTGGTGTGGGGGCAGGGGGAGACCCAGTACTTC.